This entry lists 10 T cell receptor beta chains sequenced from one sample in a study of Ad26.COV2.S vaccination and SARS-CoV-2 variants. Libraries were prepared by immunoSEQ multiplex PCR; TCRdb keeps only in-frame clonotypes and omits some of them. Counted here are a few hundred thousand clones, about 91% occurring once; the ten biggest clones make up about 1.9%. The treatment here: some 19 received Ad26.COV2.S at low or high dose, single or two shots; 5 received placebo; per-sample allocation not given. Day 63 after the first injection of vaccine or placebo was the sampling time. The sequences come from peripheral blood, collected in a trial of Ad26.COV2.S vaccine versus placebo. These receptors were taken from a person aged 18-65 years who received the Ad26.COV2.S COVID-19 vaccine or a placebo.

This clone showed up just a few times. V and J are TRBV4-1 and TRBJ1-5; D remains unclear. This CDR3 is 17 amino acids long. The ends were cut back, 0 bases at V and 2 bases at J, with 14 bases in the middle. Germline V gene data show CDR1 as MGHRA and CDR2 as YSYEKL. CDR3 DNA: TGCGCCAGCAGCCAAGAAAGCCACATCGCCGGCAATCAGCCCCAGCATTTT. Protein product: CASSQESHIAGNQPQHF.

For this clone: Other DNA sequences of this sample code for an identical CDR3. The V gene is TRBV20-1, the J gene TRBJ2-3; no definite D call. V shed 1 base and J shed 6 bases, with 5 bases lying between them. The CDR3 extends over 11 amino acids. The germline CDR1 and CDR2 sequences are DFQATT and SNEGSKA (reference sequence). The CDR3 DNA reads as TGCAGTGCTAGAGGAGGCGATACGCAGTATTTT. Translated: CSARGGDTQYF.

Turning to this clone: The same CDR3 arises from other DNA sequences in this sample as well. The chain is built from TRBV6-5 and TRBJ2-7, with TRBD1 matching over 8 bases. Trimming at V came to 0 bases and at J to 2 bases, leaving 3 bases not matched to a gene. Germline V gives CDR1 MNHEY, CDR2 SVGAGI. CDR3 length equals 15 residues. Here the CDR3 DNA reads TGTGCCAGCAGTTACTCGTCAGGGGGCCCCTACGAGCAGTACTTC. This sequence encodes CASSYSSGGPYEQYF.

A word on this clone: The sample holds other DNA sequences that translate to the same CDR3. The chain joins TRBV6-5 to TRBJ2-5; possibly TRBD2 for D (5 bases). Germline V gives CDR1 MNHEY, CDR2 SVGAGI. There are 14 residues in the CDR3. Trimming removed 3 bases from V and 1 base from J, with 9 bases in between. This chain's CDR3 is CASSYGGLQETQYF. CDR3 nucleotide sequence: TGTGCCAGCAGTTATGGAGGACTCCAAGAGACCCAGTACTTC.

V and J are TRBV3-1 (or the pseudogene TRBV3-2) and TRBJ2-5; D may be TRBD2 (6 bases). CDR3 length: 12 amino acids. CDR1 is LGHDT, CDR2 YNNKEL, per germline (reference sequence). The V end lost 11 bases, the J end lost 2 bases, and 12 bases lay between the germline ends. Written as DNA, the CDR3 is TGTGCCGCAACGGGGGTACAAGAGACCCAGTACTTC. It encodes CAATGVQETQYF.

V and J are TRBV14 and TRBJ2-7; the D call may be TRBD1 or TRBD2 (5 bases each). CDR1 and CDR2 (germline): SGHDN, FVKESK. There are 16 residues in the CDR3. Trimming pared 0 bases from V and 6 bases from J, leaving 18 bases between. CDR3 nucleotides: TGTGCCAGCAGCCAAGATCTTGGGGGACCGTGGACCGAGCAGTACTTC. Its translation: CASSQDLGGPWTEQYF.

The DNA for the CDR3 is TGTGCCAGCAGCCTGCGGGGACACCAAGAGACCCAGTACTTC. Encoded protein: CASSLRGHQETQYF. This chain joins TRBV7-2 and TRBJ2-5, with a tentative D call TRBD2 (6 bases). Germline V lookup: CDR1 SGHTA, CDR2 FQGNSA. V gave up 5 bases and J gave up 0 bases, with 10 bases separating them. The CDR3 has 14 residues.

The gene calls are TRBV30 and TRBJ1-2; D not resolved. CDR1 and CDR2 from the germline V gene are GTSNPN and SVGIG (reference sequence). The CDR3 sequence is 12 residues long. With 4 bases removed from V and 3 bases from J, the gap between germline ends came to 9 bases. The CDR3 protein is CAWNMGDYGYTF. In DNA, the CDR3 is TGTGCCTGGAATATGGGAGACTATGGCTACACCTTC.

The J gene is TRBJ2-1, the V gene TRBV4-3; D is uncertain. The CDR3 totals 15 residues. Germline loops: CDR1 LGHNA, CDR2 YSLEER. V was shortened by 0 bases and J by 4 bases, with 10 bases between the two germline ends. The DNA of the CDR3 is TGCGCCAGCAGCCAAGATCGACTCTTTTACAATGAGCAGTTCTTC. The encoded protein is CASSQDRLFYNEQFF.

The DNA for the CDR3 is TGCGCCAGCAGCCTCCAGTTCACAGATACGCAGTATTTT. It yields the protein CASSLQFTDTQYF. The chain links TRBV5-1 to TRBJ2-3; unclear D gene. The CDR3 is made up of 13 amino acids. The germline gives CDR1 SGHRS, CDR2 YFSETQ. The V gene lost 4 bases and the J gene lost 2 bases, with 8 bases spanning the gap. Using reference TRBV5-1 and TRBJ2-3 for the parts outside the CDR3, the full variable domain is KAGVTQTPRYLIKTRGQQVTLSCSPISGHRSVSWYQQTPGQGLQFLFEYFSETQRNKGNFPGRFSGRQFSNSRSEMNVSTLELGDSALYLCASSLQFTDTQYFGPGTRLTVL.